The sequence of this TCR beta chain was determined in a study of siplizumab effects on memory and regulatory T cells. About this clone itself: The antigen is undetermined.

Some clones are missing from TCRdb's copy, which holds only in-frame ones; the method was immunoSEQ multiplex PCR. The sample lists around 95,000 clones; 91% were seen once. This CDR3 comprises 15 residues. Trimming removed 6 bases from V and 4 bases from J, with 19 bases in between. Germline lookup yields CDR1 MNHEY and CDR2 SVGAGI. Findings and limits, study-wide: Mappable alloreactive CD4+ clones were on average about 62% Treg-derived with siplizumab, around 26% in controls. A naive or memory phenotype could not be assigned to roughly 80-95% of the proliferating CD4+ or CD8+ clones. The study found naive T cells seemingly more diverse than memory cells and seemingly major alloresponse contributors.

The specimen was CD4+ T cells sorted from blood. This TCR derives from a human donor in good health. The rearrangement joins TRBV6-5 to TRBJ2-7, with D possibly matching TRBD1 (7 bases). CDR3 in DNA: TGTGCCAGCAGCTCAATACGGGGGACAGATTACGAGCAGTACTTC. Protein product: CASSSIRGTDYEQYF.